This entry lists 10 T cell receptor beta chains sequenced from one sample in a study of blood T cell repertoires in COVID-19 (dated by TCRdb to about 2020). Libraries were constructed by the immunoSEQ multiplex PCR assay. Drawn from immuneACCESS, this table holds only the in-frame rearrangements with V and J called that TCRdb kept. Clones are partly lost; checked studies trace under half to an unresolved V gene and leave the rest unexplained. The sample profile shows some 270,000 clones; about 82% of them were found once. The ten largest clones capture about 8.2% of the sample. The material sequenced was PBMCs or T cells enriched from blood (not recorded which). These TCRs come from a woman aged 45 to 65 with acute COVID-19.

The chain links TRBV5-1 to TRBJ1-1; D gene unclear. The germline CDR1 and CDR2 sequences are SGHRS and YFSETQ. CDR3 length: 14 residues. The ends were cut back, 4 bases at V and 1 base at J, with 11 bases in the middle. CDR3 loop: CASSHNTGNTEAFF. DNA of the CDR3: TGCGCCAGCAGCCACAACACGGGGAACACTGAAGCTTTCTTT.

This clone was seen a few times. The chain couples TRBV5-4 to TRBJ2-1; D is possibly TRBD1 (6 bases). V dropped 0 bases and J dropped 4 bases, with 11 bases sitting between them. Germline V gene sequence: CDR1 SGHNT, CDR2 YYREEE (reference sequence). The CDR3 has 15 residues. The CDR3 sequence is CASSLAGTNYNEQFF. In nucleotides, the CDR3 is TGTGCCAGCAGCTTGGCCGGGACAAATTACAATGAGCAGTTCTTC.

The chain uses TRBV9 and TRBJ2-5; 8 bases are shared with TRBD1. The length of the CDR3 is 14 residues. With 1 base clipped from V and 4 bases from J, the junction kept 3 bases outside the gene matches. CDR1 is SGDLS, CDR2 YYNGEE, per germline. CDR3 amino acids: CASSVTGGRETQYF. The DNA of the CDR3 is TGTGCCAGCAGCGTAACAGGGGGGCGAGAGACCCAGTACTTC.

The CDR3 DNA follows: TGTGCCAGCAGACCGGTCCCCCGGGAGACCCAGTACTTC. The encoded protein is CASRPVPRETQYF. The rearrangement links TRBV7-7 to TRBJ2-5; no clear D. The V gene lost 6 bases and the J gene lost 5 bases, with 13 bases spanning the gap. The CDR3 consists of 13 residues. Germline values: CDR1 SSHAT, CDR2 FNYEAQ (reference sequence).

CDR3 DNA sequence: TGCGCCAGCAGCCCCGGGACATTTTTGGTAACCGAGACCCAGTACTTC. Protein: CASSPGTFLVTETQYF. J is TRBJ2-5 and V is TRBV23-1, with a possible D match to TRBD1 (6 bases). TRBV23-1 is marked as an open reading frame, function uncertain. V lost 6 bases to trimming and J lost 5 bases, with 22 bases between them. The CDR3 is 16 amino acids.

The genes are TRBV5-1 and TRBJ2-3; 10 positions agree with TRBD1. V gave up 0 bases and J gave up 2 bases; unmatched junction bases: 9. CDR1 is SGHRS and CDR2 is YFSETQ in the germline V gene. The CDR3 is 18 residues long. CDR3 region: CASSLGDRGPLNTDTQYF. CDR3 nucleotides: TGCGCCAGCAGCTTGGGGGACAGGGGCCCGTTAAACACAGATACGCAGTATTTT.

This chain connects TRBV6-5 to TRBJ2-7; 9 bases fit TRBD2. The CDR3 length is 15 residues. The germline gives CDR1 MNHEY, CDR2 SVGAGI. V gave up 6 bases and J gave up 2 bases; unmatched junction bases: 8. CDR3 nucleotides: TGTGCCAGCAGACGACTAGCGGCTAAACCCTACGAGCAGTACTTC. It codes for CASRRLAAKPYEQYF.

This chain joins TRBV5-1 and TRBJ2-1; a weak D match, TRBD2 (5 bases). Germline CDR1 is SGHRS and CDR2 is YFSETQ. With 7 bases removed from V and 2 bases from J, the gap between germline ends came to 7 bases. This CDR3 is built from 12 residues. The CDR3 here is CASGLAYNEQFF. CDR3 coding DNA: TGCGCCAGCGGACTTGCCTACAATGAGCAGTTCTTC.

The chain uses TRBV9 and TRBJ1-1; a weak D match, TRBD1 (6 bases). V was cut by 3 bases and J by 4 bases, with 10 bases left in between. The CDR3 extends over 13 amino acids. The germline V gene has CDR1 SGDLS and CDR2 YYNGEE. In DNA, the CDR3 is TGTGCCAGCAGCGGATCACAGGGCACTGAAGCTTTCTTT. It codes for CASSGSQGTEAFF.

The V call is TRBV29-1, the J call TRBJ1-1; D is uncertain. The germline V gene encodes CDR1 SQVTM and CDR2 ANQGSEA. CDR3 length equals 10 residues. Between the trimmed V and J ends, which lost 7 bases and 3 bases, there was a span of 6 bases. The CDR3 reads CSASDTEAFF. CDR3 in DNA: TGCAGCGCTAGCGACACTGAAGCTTTCTTT.